The sequence of this T cell receptor (beta chain) was determined in a study of beta chain features in type 1 diabetes. Study-level points and caveats: Sequencing the cDNA could make cells with high TCR expression show up more than they should. Comparison showed that naive, central memory and Treg TCRB repertoires appeared more similar among patients than among healthy donors.

With 5 bases removed from V and 4 bases from J, the gap between germline ends came to 12 bases. Germline loops: CDR1 SGHTA, CDR2 FQGNSA. The CDR3 totals 15 residues. This clone was seen ten or more times. The target antigen is unknown. CD4+ naive, central memory, regulatory and stem cell-like memory subsets were isolated by sorting on CD45RO/CCR7/CD25/CD127/CD95/CD27. Expressed TCRB transcripts were sequenced, since all the RNA that had been isolated was reverse transcribed. Method: immunoSEQ multiplex PCR; TCRdb's copy keeps in-frame clones and lacks some. The sample holds about 410,000 clones; 11% to 15% are singletons and the top ten take roughly 0.036%.

The specimen sequenced was naive CD4+ T cells from blood. The clonotype comes from a man aged 30-40 years in good health. The V and J genes are TRBV7-2 and TRBJ2-6; no reliable D call. CDR3 sequence reads: CASSRGRLGANVLTF. DNA for the CDR3: TGTGCCAGCAGCCGTGGACGCCTAGGGGCCAACGTCCTGACTTTC.